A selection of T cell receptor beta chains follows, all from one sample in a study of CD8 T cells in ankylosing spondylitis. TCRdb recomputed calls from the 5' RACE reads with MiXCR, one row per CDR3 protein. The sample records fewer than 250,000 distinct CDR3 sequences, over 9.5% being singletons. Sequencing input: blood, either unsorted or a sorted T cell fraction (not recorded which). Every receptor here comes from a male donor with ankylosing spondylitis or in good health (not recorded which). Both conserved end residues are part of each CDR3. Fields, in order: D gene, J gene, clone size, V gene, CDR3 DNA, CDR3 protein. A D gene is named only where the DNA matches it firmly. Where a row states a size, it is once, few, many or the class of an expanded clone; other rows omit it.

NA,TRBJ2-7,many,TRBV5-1,TGCGCCAGCAGCTACCGGGACGGATCCTACGAGCAGTACTTC,CASSYRDGSYEQYF
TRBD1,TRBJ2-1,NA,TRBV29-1,TGCAGCGGGGACAGGGGGGATAGCAATGAGCAGTTCTTC,CSGDRGDSNEQFF
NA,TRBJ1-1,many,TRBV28,TGTGCCAGCACCGTATTGAACACTGAAGCTTTCTTT,CASTVLNTEAFF
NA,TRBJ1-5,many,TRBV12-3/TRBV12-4,TGTGCCAGCACCAAAAGAGGGGGCAATCAGCCCCAGCATTTT,CASTKRGGNQPQHF
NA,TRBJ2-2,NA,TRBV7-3,TGTGCCAGCAGCCCTCCGGAGCCCTCTAGGACCGGGGAGCTGTTTTTT,CASSPPEPSRTGELFF
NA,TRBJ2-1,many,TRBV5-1,TGCGCCAGCAGCTTGGACAGCCCCTTCCTCTACAATGAGCAGTTCTTC,CASSLDSPFLYNEQFF
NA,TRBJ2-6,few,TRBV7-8,TGTGCCAGCAGAAAGACAGAAACCTCTGGGGCCAACGTCCTGACTTTC,CASRKTETSGANVLTF
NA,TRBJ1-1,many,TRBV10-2,TGCGCCAGCAGTGAGTCATCAGTTAACACTGAAGCTTTCTTT,CASSESSVNTEAFF
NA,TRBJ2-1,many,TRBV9,TGTGCCAGCAGCGTTGGACATACTGAGCAGTTCTTC,CASSVGHTEQFF
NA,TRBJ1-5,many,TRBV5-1,TGCGCCAGCAGCTTGGGGCCGGGTGATGGTCAGCCCCAGCATTTT,CASSLGPGDGQPQHF
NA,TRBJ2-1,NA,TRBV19,TGTGCCAGTAGTATGAGGGTGTGGGGTACCGGCGTAAATGAGCAGTTCTTC,CASSMRVWGTGVNEQFF
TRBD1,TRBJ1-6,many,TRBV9,TGTGCCAGCAGCGGAGACAGGGTGGTCTCACCCCTCCACTTT,CASSGDRVVSPLHF
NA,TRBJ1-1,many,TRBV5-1,TGCGCCAGCAGAGTCGACAGTAACACTGAAGCTTTCTTT,CASRVDSNTEAFF
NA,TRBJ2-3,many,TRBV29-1,TGCAGCGTTGGACCTTACACAGATACGCAGTATTTT,CSVGPYTDTQYF
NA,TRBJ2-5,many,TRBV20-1,TGCAGTGCTAAAAATGCGGGGAAGCAAGAACCGACCCAGTACTTC,CSAKNAGKQEPTQYF
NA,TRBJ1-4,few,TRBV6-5,TGTGCCAGCAGTTACCGCGACATGGGGGAAAAACTGTTTTTT,CASSYRDMGEKLFF
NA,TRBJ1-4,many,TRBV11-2,TGTGCCAGCAGCTTAGTTGCGGGGCGCCCTGAAAAACTGTTTTTT,CASSLVAGRPEKLFF
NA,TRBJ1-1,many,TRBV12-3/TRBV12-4,TGTGCCAGCAGTTTAGTTGCGAACACTGAAGCTTTCTTT,CASSLVANTEAFF
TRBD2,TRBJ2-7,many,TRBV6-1,TGTGCCAGCAGTGAAGCCTTAGCGGGGCGCTCCTACGAGCAGTACTTC,CASSEALAGRSYEQYF
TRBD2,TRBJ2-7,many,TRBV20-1,TGCAGTGCTACAACTAGCGGGGGCCTTTGGTACTTC,CSATTSGGLWYF
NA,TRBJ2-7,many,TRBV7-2,TGTGCCAGCAGCTTTAGCGCGGCAGGGTCCGAGCAGTACTTC,CASSFSAAGSEQYF
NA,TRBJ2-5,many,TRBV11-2,TGTGCCAGCAGCTTTGACATGTACCAAGAGACCCAGTACTTC,CASSFDMYQETQYF
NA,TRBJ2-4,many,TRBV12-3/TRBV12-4,TGTGCCAGCAGTTGGCAGGGGCACGCGTACTTC,CASSWQGHAYF
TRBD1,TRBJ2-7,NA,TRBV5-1,TGCGCCAGCAGCACTGGACAGGGCCTTTCCTACGAGCAGTACTTC,CASSTGQGLSYEQYF
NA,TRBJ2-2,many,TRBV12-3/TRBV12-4,TGTGCCAGCTGGACGTCGAACACCGGGGAGCTGTTTTTT,CASWTSNTGELFF
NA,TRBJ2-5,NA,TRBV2,TGTGCCAGTGACCCAGAGGGACGTCTCCAAGAGACCCAGTACTTC,CASDPEGRLQETQYF
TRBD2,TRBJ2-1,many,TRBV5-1,TGCGCCAGCAGCACATTAGCGGGGGAGAGCGGTGAGCAGTTCTTC,CASSTLAGESGEQFF
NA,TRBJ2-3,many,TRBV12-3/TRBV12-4,TGTGCCAGCAAAAGCACAGATACGCAGTATTTT,CASKSTDTQYF
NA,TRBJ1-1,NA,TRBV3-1,TGTGCCAGCAGCCAAAACGCTGTTGAAGCTTTCTTT,CASSQNAVEAFF
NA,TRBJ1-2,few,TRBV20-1,TGCAGTGCTAGAGGACAGGCCTATGGCTACACCTTC,CSARGQAYGYTF
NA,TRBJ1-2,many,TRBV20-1,TGCAGTGCTATACTGACAGATTCGGGCTATGGCTACACCTTC,CSAILTDSGYGYTF
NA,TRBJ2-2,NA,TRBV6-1,TGTGCCAGCACTCGGACAGTGACGAACACCGGGGAGCTGTTTTTT,CASTRTVTNTGELFF
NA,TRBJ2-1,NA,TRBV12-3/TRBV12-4,TGTGCCAGCACAACCCGGGGGCAGACTCGTTACAATGAGCAGTTCTTC,CASTTRGQTRYNEQFF
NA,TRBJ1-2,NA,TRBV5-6,TGTGCCAGCAGCACCAGGGCCCCCTATGGCTACACCTTC,CASSTRAPYGYTF
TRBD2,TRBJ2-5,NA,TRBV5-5,TGTTCCAGCAGCTTTCAAGTCCTAGCGGGGTTGGAGACCCAGTACTTC,CSSSFQVLAGLETQYF
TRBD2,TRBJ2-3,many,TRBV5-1,TGCGCCAGCAAGACTAGCGGGGGGGCCAGCGATACGCAGTATTTT,CASKTSGGASDTQYF
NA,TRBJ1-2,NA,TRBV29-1,TGCAGCGTTGGAGGGGCTGGTGGCTACACCTTC,CSVGGAGGYTF
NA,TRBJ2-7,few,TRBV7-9,TGTGCCAGCAGCTTAGATGGCTTACCCTACGAGCAGTACTTC,CASSLDGLPYEQYF
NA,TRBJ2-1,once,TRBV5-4,TGTGCCAGCAGCTTAGGGCCTAGCGTTCCCAATGAGCAGTTCTTC,CASSLGPSVPNEQFF
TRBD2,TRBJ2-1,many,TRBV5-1,TGCGCCAGCAGCTTGGAGCAGCGGGGTTACAATGAGCAGTTCTTC,CASSLEQRGYNEQFF
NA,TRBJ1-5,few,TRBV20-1,TGCAGTGCTACCTCAGTGATTAATCAGCCCCAGCATTTT,CSATSVINQPQHF
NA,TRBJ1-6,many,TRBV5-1,TGCGCCAGCAGCTTGGACCTCATAGGCTCCTATAATTCACCCCTCCACTTT,CASSLDLIGSYNSPLHF
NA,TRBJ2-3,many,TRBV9,TGTGCCAGCAGCGCCACTACGGATACGCAGTATTTT,CASSATTDTQYF
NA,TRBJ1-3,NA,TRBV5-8,TGTGCCAGCAGTAATGTAAACTCTGGAAACACCATATATTTT,CASSNVNSGNTIYF
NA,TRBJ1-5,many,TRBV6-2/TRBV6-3,TGTGCCAGCACCTCCATCGGGGAGAAGGGCAATCAGCCCCAGCATTTT,CASTSIGEKGNQPQHF
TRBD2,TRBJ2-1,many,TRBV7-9,TGTGCCAGCTGGAGGCGGGGGGGCCTGGTTTCTAGCAATGAGCAGTTCTTC,CASWRRGGLVSSNEQFF
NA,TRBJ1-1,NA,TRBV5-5,TGTGCCAGCAGCTTGGTCCCCACAGGAAGGGGCACTGAAGCTTTCTTT,CASSLVPTGRGTEAFF
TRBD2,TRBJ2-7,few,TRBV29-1,TGCAGCGCCACCACCGGGACTAGGCGCGAGCAGTACTTC,CSATTGTRREQYF
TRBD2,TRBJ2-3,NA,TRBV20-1,TGCAGTGCTAGACGGACTAGCGGGGGTTTAGATACGCAGTATTTT,CSARRTSGGLDTQYF